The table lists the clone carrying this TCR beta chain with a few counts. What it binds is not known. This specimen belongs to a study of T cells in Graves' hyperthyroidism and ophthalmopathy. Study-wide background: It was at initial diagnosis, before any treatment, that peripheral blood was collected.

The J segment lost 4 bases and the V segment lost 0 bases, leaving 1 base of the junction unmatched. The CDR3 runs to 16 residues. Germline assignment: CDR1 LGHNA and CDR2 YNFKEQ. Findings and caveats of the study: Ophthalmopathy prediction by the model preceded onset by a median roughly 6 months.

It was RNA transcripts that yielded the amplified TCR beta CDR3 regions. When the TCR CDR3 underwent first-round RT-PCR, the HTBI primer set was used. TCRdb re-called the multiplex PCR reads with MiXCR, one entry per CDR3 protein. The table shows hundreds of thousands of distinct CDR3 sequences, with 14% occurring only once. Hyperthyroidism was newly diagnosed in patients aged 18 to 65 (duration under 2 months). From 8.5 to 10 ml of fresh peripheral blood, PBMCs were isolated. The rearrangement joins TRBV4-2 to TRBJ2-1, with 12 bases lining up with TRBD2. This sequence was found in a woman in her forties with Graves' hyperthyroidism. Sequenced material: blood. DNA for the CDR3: TGTGCCAGCAGCCAAGATGGGACTAGCGGGTACAATGAGCAGTTCTTC. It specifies CASSQDGTSGYNEQFF.